The 8 T cell receptor beta chains in this list originate from one sample, sequenced in a study of T cell responses to AZD1222 COVID-19 vaccine. Assay used: immunoSEQ multiplex PCR; TCRdb lists only in-frame clones, some missing. Of 110,000 to 150,000 clones listed, 80% to 90% are singletons. The sequencing here drew on peripheral blood, taken on day 0 of AZD1222 vaccination. These receptors all stem from an adult in good health.

The chain recombines TRBV12-3 or TRBV12-4 with TRBJ1-1; D not certain. Trimming took 3 bases from V and 7 from J, leaving 12 bases between them. The CDR3 consists of 13 residues. This CDR3 reads CASSFSVGREAFF. The CDR3 bases are TGTGCCAGCAGTTTCAGTGTAGGACGTGAAGCTTTCTTT.

In this sample, this clone turned up a few times. This chain links TRBV2 with TRBJ2-1; D not resolved. The CDR3 has 15 residues. V was cut by 6 bases and J by 0 bases, with 12 bases left in between. The V gene's germline CDR1 is SNHLY and CDR2 FYNNEI. CDR3: CASRPIPSSYNEQFF. In DNA, the CDR3 is TGTGCCAGCAGACCTATTCCTAGCTCCTACAATGAGCAGTTCTTC.

The chain combines TRBV11-2 with TRBJ2-1; TRBD2 agrees at 8 bases. This CDR3 has 15 residues. Trimming cost V 5 bases and J 3 bases; bases outside gene matches: 6. Germline V gene data show CDR1 as SGHAT and CDR2 as FQNNGV. The CDR3 DNA is TGTGCCAGCAGCGGGCCGGGGGGGATCTACAATGAGCAGTTCTTC. This translates into CASSGPGGIYNEQFF. Based on the CDR3 plus reference TRBV11-2 and TRBJ2-1, the full variable domain is EAGVAQSPRYKIIEKRQSVAFWCNPISGHATLYWYQQILGQGPKLLIQFQNNGVVDDSQLPKDRFSAERLKGVDSTLKIQPAKLEDSAVYLCASSGPGGIYNEQFFGPGTRLTVL.

The chain carries TRBV7-9 and TRBJ2-7; D is unresolved. V lost 8 bases to trimming and J lost 7 bases, with 12 bases between them. The CDR3 extends over 11 amino acids. Germline CDR1 is SEHNR and CDR2 is FQNEAQ (reference sequence). In DNA, the CDR3 is TGTGCCAGCCAACTTATAGGGGAGCAGTACTTC. It is translated as CASQLIGEQYF. The complete variable domain, with remaining parts taken from reference TRBV7-9 and TRBJ2-7, reads DTGVSQNPRHKITKRGQNVTFRCDPISEHNRLYWYRQTLGQGPEFLTYFQNEAQLEKSRLLSDRFSAERPKGSFSTLEIQRTEQGDSAMYLCASQLIGEQYFGPGTRLTVT.

The chain has TRBV11-2 and TRBJ2-1; 8 nucleotides match TRBD1. This CDR3 contains 15 residues. V lost 5 bases, J lost 4 bases, and 7 bases stayed unmatched. CDR1 SGHAT and CDR2 FQNNGV come from the germline V gene. The CDR3 DNA sequence: TGTGCCAGCAGCACTACAGGGGGTAGTTACAATGAGCAGTTCTTC. Amino acid sequence: CASSTTGGSYNEQFF.

The V call is TRBV30, the J call TRBJ1-3; TRBD1 aligns across 8 bases. V lost 1 base, J lost 4 bases, and 6 bases stayed unmatched. This CDR3 has 15 amino acids. Germline V lookup: CDR1 GTSNPN, CDR2 SVGIG (reference sequence). The CDR3 bases are TGTGCCTGGAGTGACGGACAGGGAAGGGGAAACACCATATATTTT. Its protein is CAWSDGQGRGNTIYF.

The chain has TRBV11-2 and TRBJ2-7; D is uncertain. The CDR3 totals 12 residues. V lost 5 bases and J lost 1, with 6 bases in between. The germline CDR1 and CDR2 sequences are SGHAT and FQNNGV. CDR3: CASSHVSYEQYF. The CDR3 nucleotides are TGTGCCAGCAGCCACGTTTCCTACGAGCAGTACTTC.

The chain is built from TRBV25-1 and TRBJ1-5; possible D gene TRBD1, 5 bases. Trimming cost V 4 bases and J 2 bases, with 9 bases left between them. This CDR3 spans 14 amino acids. Germline V gives CDR1 MGHDK, CDR2 SYGVNS. CDR3 amino acids: CASSAGFGNQPQHF. The CDR3, as DNA: TGTGCCAGCAGTGCAGGGTTCGGCAATCAGCCCCAGCATTTT.